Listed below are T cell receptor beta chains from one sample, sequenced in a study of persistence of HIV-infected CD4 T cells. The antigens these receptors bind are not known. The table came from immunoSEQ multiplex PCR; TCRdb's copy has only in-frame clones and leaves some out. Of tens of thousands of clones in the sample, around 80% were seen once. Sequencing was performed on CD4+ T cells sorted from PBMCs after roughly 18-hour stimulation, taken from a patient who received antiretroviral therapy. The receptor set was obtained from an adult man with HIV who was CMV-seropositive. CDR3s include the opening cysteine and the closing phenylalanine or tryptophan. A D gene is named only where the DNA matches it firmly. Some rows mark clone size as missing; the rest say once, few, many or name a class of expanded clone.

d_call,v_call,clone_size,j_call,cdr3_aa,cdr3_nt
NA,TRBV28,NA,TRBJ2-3,CASSPIPTDTQYF,TGTGCCAGCAGTCCGATACCCACAGATACGCAGTATTTT
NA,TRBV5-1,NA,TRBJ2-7,CASSFTTGPQDEQYF,TGCGCCAGCAGCTTCACGACAGGACCCCAGGACGAGCAGTACTTC
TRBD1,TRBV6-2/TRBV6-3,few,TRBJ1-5,CASSYGRGAGNRGSIQPQHF,TGTGCCAGCAGTTACGGGAGGGGGGCCGGGAACAGGGGGAGCATCCAGCCCCAGCATTTT
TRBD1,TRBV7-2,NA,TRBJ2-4,CASSKGTGNYKNIQYF,TGTGCCAGCAGCAAGGGGACAGGGAATTACAAAAACATTCAGTACTTC
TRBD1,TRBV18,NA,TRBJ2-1,CASSPKTGGWNEQFF,TGTGCCAGCTCACCTAAGACAGGGGGCTGGAATGAGCAGTTCTTC
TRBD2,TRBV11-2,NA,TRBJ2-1,CASSFGLALYNEQFF,TGTGCCAGCAGCTTCGGACTAGCGCTATACAATGAGCAGTTCTTC
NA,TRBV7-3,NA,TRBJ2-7,CASSLNGGSEQYF,TGTGCCAGCAGCTTAAACGGAGGCAGTGAGCAGTACTTC
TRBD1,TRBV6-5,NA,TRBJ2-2,CASSPGTANTGELFF,TGTGCCAGCTCTCCCGGGACAGCGAACACCGGGGAGCTGTTTTTT
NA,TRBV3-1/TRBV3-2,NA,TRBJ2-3,CASSPTPSGTDTQYF,TGTGCCAGCAGCCCCACCCCCTCGGGCACAGATACGCAGTATTTT
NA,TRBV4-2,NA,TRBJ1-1,CASSPLGQNTEAFF,TGTGCCAGCAGCCCTTTGGGCCAGAACACTGAAGCTTTCTTT
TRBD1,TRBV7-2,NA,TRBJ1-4,CASSSPTGIGEKLFF,TGTGCCAGCAGCTCTCCGACAGGGATTGGAGAAAAACTGTTTTTT
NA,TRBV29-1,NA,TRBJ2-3,CSGGRQSSYTDTQYF,TGCAGCGGCGGCAGGCAGAGTTCTTACACAGATACGCAGTATTTT
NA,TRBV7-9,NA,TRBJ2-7,CASSLDVYEQYF,TGTGCCAGCAGCTTAGACGTCTACGAGCAGTACTTC
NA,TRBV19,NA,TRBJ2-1,CASSRQTSSYNEQFF,TGTGCCAGTAGTCGACAGACGAGCTCCTACAATGAGCAGTTCTTC
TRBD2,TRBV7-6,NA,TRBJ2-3,CASSLVVASGGALDTQYF,TGTGCCAGCAGCTTAGTGGTGGCTAGCGGGGGGGCCTTAGATACGCAGTATTTT
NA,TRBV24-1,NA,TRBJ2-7,CATSDFGEQYF,TGTGCCACCAGTGATTTTGGAGAGCAGTACTTC
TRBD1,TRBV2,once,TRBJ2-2,CASSQHPLGQGSVGELFF,TGTGCCAGCAGCCAACACCCCCTTGGACAGGGGTCGGTCGGGGAGCTGTTTTTT
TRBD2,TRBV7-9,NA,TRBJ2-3,CASRYSSGASTDTQYF,TGTGCCAGCAGATACTCTAGCGGGGCGTCCACAGATACGCAGTATTTT
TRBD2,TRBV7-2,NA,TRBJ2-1,CASTELAGGGYNEQFF,TGTGCCAGCACCGAATTAGCGGGGGGTGGGTACAATGAGCAGTTCTTC
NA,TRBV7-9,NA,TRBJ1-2,CASSLAGLYGDNGYTF,TGTGCCAGCAGCTTAGCGGGTCTCTACGGGGATAATGGCTACACCTTC
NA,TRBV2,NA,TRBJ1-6,CASSDLGGAYNSPLHF,TGTGCCAGCAGTGACTTGGGAGGGGCCTATAATTCACCCCTCCACTTT
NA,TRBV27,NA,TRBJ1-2,CASSLVARGTYGYTF,TGTGCCAGCAGTTTAGTGGCCAGGGGAACTTATGGCTACACCTTC
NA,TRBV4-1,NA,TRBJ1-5,CASSQGSSNQPQHF,TGCGCCAGCAGCCAGGGGAGCAGCAATCAGCCCCAGCATTTT
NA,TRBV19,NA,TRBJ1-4,CASSTRTINEKLFF,TGTGCCAGTAGTACTCGGACAATTAATGAAAAACTGTTTTTT
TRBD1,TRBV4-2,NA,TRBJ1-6,CASSDPGQGNSPLHF,TGTGCCAGCAGTGACCCGGGACAGGGAAATTCACCCCTCCACTTT
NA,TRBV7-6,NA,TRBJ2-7,CASSLGASDYEQYF,TGTGCCAGCAGCTTAGGAGCTAGCGACTACGAGCAGTACTTC
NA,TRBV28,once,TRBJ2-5,CASSLFSLVREVETQYF,TGTGCCAGCAGTTTATTTAGTTTGGTCAGGGAGGTGGAGACCCAGTACTTC
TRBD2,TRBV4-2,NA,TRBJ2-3,CASSQGLLAGGRPSTDTQYF,TGTGCCAGCAGCCAAGGCCTACTAGCGGGGGGCCGACCTAGCACAGATACGCAGTATTTT
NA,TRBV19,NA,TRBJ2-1,CASSPRGSGGGAYNEQFF,TGTGCCAGTAGCCCCCGGGGTAGCGGAGGGGGCGCCTACAATGAGCAGTTCTTC
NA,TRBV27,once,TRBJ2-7,CASSILQGEQYF,TGTGCCAGCAGTATCCTCCAGGGCGAGCAGTACTTC
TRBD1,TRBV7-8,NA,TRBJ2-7,CASSFSTGTGYEQYF,TGTGCCAGCAGCTTTTCTACCGGGACAGGGTACGAGCAGTACTTC
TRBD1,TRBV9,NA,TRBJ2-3,CASSVRTGTDTQYF,TGTGCCAGCAGCGTTAGGACAGGAACAGATACGCAGTATTTT
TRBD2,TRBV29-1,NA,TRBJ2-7,CSVESLAGEVGYEQYF,TGCAGCGTTGAAAGCCTAGCGGGGGAGGTTGGCTACGAGCAGTACTTC
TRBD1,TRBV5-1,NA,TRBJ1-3,CASSPDREGNTIYF,TGCGCCAGCAGCCCGGACAGGGAGGGAAACACCATATATTTT
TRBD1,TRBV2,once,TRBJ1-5,CASSETRAGGYQPQHF,TGTGCCAGCAGTGAAACGAGGGCAGGGGGGTATCAGCCCCAGCATTTT